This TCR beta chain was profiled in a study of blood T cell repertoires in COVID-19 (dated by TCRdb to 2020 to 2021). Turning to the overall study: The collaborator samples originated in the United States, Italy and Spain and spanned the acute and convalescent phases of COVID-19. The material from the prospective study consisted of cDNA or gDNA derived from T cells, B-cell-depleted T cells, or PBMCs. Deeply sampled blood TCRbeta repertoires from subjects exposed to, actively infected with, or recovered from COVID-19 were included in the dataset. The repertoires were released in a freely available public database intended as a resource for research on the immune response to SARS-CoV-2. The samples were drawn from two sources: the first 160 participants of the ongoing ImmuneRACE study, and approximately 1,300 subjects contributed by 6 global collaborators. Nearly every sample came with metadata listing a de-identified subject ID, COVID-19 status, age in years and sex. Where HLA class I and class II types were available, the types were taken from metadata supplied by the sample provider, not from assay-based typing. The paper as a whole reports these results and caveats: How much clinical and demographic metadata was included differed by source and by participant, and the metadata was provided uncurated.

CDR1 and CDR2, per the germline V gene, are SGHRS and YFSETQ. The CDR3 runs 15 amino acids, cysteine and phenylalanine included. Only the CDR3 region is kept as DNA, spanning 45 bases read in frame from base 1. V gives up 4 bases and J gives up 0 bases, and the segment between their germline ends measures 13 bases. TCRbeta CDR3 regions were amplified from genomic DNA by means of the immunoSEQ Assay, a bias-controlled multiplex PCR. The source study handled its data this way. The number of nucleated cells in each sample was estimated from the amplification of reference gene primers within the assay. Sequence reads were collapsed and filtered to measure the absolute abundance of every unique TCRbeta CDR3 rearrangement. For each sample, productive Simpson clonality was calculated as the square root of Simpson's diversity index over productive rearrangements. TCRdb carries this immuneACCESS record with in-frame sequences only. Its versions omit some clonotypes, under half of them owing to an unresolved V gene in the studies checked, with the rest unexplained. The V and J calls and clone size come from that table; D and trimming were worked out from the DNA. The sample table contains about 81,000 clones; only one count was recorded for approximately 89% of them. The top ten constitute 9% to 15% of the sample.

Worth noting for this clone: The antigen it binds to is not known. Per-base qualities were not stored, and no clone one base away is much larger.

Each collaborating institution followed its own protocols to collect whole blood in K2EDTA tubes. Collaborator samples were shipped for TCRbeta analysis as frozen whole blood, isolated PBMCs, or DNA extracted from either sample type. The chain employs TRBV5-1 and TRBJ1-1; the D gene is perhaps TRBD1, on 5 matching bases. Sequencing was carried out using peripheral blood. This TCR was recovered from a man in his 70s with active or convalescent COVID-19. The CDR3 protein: CASSPLEGMNTEAFF. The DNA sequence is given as TGCGCCAGCAGCCCACTGGAGGGGATGAACACTGAAGCTTTCTTT.